The present T cell receptor (beta chain) was sequenced within a study of CD4 T cells in relation to SARS-CoV-2 and coronaviruses. Turning to the study itself: TCR beta CDR3s were sequenced after roughly ten-day antigen culture of PBMCs.

Before the COVID-19 pandemic, during about 2011-2019, CD4+ T cells were taken from unexposed donors. After about 10 days of culture, CD4+ T cells were isolated. Cells permitting, SARS-CoV-2 S/N and four cold-coronavirus spikes were tested on unexposed-donor CD4+ T cells. On days 3 and 7, cultures got half fresh IL-2 medium. Trimming shortened V by 1 base and J by 4 bases, and 16 bases separated the two germline ends. This CDR3 has 17 amino acids. Germline V CDR1 and CDR2: KGHDR, SFDVKD. A word on this clone: No antigen is known for it.

Findings and caveats of the study: Around 62% of donors had memory CD4+ clonotypes crossrecognizing SARS-CoV-2 and common cold coronavirus spike.

Only in-frame clones appear in the TCRdb table, and some are missing; sequencing was by immunoSEQ multiplex PCR. The sample lists roughly 19,000 clones, under 85% occurring once. The sample consisted of CD4+ T cells from PBMCs, cultured in vitro. The clonotype comes from a human donor in good health. The J gene is TRBJ2-1, the V gene TRBV24-1; D possibly corresponds to TRBD2 (6 bases). CDR3 coding DNA: TGTGCCACCAGTGATTTCGAAAGGAGGGGTCGTTACAATGAGCAGTTCTTC. Amino acid sequence: CATSDFERRGRYNEQFF.